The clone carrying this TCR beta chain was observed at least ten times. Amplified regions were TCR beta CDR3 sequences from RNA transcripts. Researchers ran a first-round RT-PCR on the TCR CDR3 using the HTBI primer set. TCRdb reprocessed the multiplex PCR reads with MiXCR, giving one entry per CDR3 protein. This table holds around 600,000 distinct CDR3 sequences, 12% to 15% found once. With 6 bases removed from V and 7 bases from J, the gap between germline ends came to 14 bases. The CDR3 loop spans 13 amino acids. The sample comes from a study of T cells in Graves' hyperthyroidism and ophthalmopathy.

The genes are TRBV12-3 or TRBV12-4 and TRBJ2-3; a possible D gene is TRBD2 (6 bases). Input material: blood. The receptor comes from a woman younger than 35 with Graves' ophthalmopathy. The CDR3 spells CASSPGLQNTQYF. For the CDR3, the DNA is TGTGCCAGCAGCCCCGGACTACAAAATACGCAGTATTTT.